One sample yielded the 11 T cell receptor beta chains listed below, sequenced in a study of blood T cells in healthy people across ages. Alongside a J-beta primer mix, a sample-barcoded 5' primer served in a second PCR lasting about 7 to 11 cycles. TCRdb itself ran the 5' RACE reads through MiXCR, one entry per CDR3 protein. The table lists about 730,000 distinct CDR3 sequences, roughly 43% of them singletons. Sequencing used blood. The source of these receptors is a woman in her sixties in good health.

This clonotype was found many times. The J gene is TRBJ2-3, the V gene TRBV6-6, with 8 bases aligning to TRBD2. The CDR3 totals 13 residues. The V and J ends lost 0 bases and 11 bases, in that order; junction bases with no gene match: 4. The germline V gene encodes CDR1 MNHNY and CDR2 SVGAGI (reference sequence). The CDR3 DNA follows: TGTGCCAGCAGTTACTCCGAGCGGGGGTTGCAGTATTTT. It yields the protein CASSYSERGLQYF.

CDR3 in amino acids: CASSFASDSYEQYF. The CDR3 DNA sequence: TGCGCCAGCAGCTTTGCTAGCGACTCCTACGAGCAGTACTTC. The chain recombines TRBV5-1 with TRBJ2-7, with D possibly TRBD2 on 6 matching bases. This CDR3 has 14 amino acids. With 2 bases removed from V and 0 bases from J, the gap between germline ends came to 9 bases. Germline V gene data show CDR1 as SGHRS and CDR2 as YFSETQ.

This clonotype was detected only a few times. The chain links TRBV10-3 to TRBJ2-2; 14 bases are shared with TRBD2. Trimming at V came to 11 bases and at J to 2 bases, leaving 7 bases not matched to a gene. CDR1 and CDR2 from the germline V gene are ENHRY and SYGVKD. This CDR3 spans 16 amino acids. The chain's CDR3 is CASRGLAGANTGELFF. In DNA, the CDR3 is TGTGCCTCAAGGGGACTAGCGGGGGCAAACACCGGGGAGCTGTTTTTT.

The CDR3 loop is CASSRAANTEAFF. The CDR3 nucleotides are TGTGCCAGCAGTAGGGCAGCTAACACTGAAGCTTTCTTT. The genes are TRBV6-5 and TRBJ1-1; D not certain. The length of the CDR3 is 13 residues. Trimming cost V 5 bases and J 2 bases, with 9 bases left between them. Germline CDR1 and CDR2: MNHEY and SVGAGI.

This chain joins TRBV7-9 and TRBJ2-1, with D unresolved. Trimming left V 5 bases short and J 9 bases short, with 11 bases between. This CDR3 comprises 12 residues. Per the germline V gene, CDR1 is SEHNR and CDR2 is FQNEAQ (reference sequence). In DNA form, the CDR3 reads TGTGCCAGCAGCCCAGCCCATGTTGAGCAGTTCTTC. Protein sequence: CASSPAHVEQFF.

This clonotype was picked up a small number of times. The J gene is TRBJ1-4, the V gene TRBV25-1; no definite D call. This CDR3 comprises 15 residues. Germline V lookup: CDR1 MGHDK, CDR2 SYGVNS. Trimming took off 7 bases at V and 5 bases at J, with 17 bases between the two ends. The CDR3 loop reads CASTQGSGRNEKLFF. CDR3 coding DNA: TGTGCCAGCACCCAAGGTTCCGGACGGAATGAAAAACTGTTTTTT.

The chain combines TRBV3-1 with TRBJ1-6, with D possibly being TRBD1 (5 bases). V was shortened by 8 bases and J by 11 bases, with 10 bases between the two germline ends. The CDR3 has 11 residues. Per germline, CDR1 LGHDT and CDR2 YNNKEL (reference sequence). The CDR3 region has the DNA TGTGCCAGCGGGCCGGGGCCACCCCTCCACTTT. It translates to CASGPGPPLHF.

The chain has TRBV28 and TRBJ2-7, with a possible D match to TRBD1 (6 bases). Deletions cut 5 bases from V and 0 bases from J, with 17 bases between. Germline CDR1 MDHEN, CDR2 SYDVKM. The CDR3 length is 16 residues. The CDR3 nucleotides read TGTGCCAGCAGTCCCGCGGACAGCAACCCCTCCTACGAGCAGTACTTC. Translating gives CASSPADSNPSYEQYF.

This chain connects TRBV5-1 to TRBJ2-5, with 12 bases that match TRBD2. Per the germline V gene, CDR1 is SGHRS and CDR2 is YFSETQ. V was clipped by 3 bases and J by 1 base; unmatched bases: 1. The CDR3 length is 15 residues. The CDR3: CASSWTSGVQETQYF. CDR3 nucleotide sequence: TGCGCCAGCAGCTGGACTAGCGGGGTCCAAGAGACCCAGTACTTC. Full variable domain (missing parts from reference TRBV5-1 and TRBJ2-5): KAGVTQTPRYLIKTRGQQVTLSCSPISGHRSVSWYQQTPGQGLQFLFEYFSETQRNKGNFPGRFSGRQFSNSRSEMNVSTLELGDSALYLCASSWTSGVQETQYFGPGTRLLVL.

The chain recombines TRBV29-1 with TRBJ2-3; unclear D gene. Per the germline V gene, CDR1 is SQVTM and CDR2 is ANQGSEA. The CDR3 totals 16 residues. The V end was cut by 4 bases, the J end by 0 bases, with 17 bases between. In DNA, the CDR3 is TGCAGCGTTGTGAGTCTGTCCGGAACTAGCACAGATACGCAGTATTTT. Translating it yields CSVVSLSGTSTDTQYF.

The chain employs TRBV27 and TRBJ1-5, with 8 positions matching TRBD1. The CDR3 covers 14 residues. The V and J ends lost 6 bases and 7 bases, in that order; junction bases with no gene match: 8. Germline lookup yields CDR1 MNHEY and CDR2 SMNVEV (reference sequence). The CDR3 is CASSAGGWWQPQHF. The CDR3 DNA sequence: TGTGCCAGCAGCGCAGGGGGCTGGTGGCAGCCCCAGCATTTT.